The next 23 T cell receptor beta chains were all read from a single sample in a study of shared clonotypes between healthy human individuals. The assay was immunoSEQ multiplex PCR, and TCRdb's table has in-frame clones only and misses some. The sample comprises some 650,000 clones, approximately 97% of which are singletons, and 0.045% to 0.07% rests with the top ten. Sequenced: naive CD4+ T cells sorted from blood. Subset meaning: CD45RA+ positively selected. The receptor set was obtained from a woman aged 30 to 39 in good health.

The V gene is TRBV30, the J gene TRBJ2-3, with 10 bases identical to TRBD2. V was clipped by 4 bases and J by 2 bases; unmatched bases: 6. Germline loops: CDR1 GTSNPN, CDR2 SVGIG (reference sequence). The CDR3 runs 15 residues. In nucleotides, the CDR3 is TGTGCCTGGACCCCCGGGACTAGCGACACAGATACGCAGTATTTT. Translated: CAWTPGTSDTDTQYF.

The rearrangement joins TRBV5-5 to TRBJ2-7; 13 nucleotides line up with TRBD2. Germline V gene lookup returns CDR1 SGHKS and CDR2 YYEKEE (reference sequence). V shed 0 bases, J shed 7 bases, and the junction held 1 base outside the gene matches. This CDR3 region has 14 residues. The CDR3 reads CASSLALAGGEQYF. CDR3 nucleotide sequence: TGTGCCAGCAGCTTGGCACTAGCGGGAGGGGAGCAGTACTTC.

This clone was seen only once. The chain combines TRBV27 with TRBJ2-5, with 10 bases identical to TRBD2. The J call is doubtful: the DNA matches TRBJ2-7 better. Per germline, CDR1 MNHEY and CDR2 SMNVEV (reference sequence). The CDR3 has 14 amino acids. The CDR3, as DNA: TGTGCCAGCAGTTGGACTAGCGGTCCCTACGAGCAGTACTTC. It codes for CASSWTSGPYEQYF.

The rearrangement links TRBV19 to TRBJ1-2; D gene ambiguous. Trimming took 3 bases from V and 4 from J, leaving 15 bases between them. The CDR3 consists of 15 residues. Looked up from germline, CDR1 is LNHDA and CDR2 is SQIVND (reference sequence). CDR3 DNA: TGTGCCAGTAGTATGGGGAAAGGTAGTGGCTATGGCTACACCTTC. Encoded protein: CASSMGKGSGYGYTF.

The CDR3 here is CASTQSTEAFF. CDR3 in DNA: TGTGCCAGCACTCAGAGCACTGAAGCTTTCTTT. The genes are TRBV28 and TRBJ1-1; D remains ambiguous. V lost 7 bases and J 4 bases, leaving 7 bases between the germline ends. Germline V gene data show CDR1 as MDHEN and CDR2 as SYDVKM. The CDR3 is 11 amino acids. The full variable domain, with the rest looked up from reference TRBV28 and TRBJ1-1, is DVKVTQSSRYLVKRTGEKVFLECVQDMDHENMFWYRQDPGLGLRLIYFSYDVKMKEKGDIPEGYSVSREKKERFSLILESASTNQTSMYLCASTQSTEAFFGQGTRLTVV.

V and J are TRBV2 and TRBJ2-1, with 10 bases fitting TRBD2. Germline values: CDR1 SNHLY, CDR2 FYNNEI. CDR3 length: 14 residues. V lost 7 bases, J lost 8 bases, and 8 bases stayed unmatched. The CDR3: CASKLAGYVDEQFF. The CDR3 region has the DNA TGTGCCAGCAAACTAGCGGGATATGTCGATGAGCAGTTCTTC.

The V gene is TRBV19, the J gene TRBJ1-4; D not resolved. CDR3 length: 12 amino acids. Per the germline V gene, CDR1 is LNHDA and CDR2 is SQIVND (reference sequence). The V gene lost 4 bases and the J gene lost 6 bases, with 6 bases spanning the gap. The CDR3 sequence is CASSTHDEKLFF. The DNA of the CDR3 is TGTGCCAGTAGTACGCATGATGAAAAACTGTTTTTT.

The V call is TRBV28, the J call TRBJ1-4; D gene ambiguous. Trimming shortened V by 6 bases and J by 0 bases, and 8 bases separated the two germline ends. Germline loops: CDR1 MDHEN, CDR2 SYDVKM. This CDR3 is 14 amino acids long. CDR3 residues: CASRGGATNEKLFF. The CDR3 bases are TGTGCCAGCAGAGGCGGTGCAACTAATGAAAAACTGTTTTTT.

The chain has TRBV6-5 and TRBJ1-1; D ambiguous. Germline V gives CDR1 MNHEY, CDR2 SVGAGI. With 2 bases removed from V and 7 bases from J, the gap between germline ends came to 11 bases. The CDR3 totals 13 residues. The chain's CDR3 is CASSYRRQHEAFF. The CDR3 coding sequence is TGTGCCAGCAGTTACAGGCGCCAACATGAAGCTTTCTTT.

The chain couples TRBV28 to TRBJ1-5, with 7 bases lining up with TRBD1. With V trimmed by 4 bases and J by 0 bases, 9 bases remained unmatched. The CDR3 loop spans 17 amino acids. Germline V lookup: CDR1 MDHEN, CDR2 SYDVKM. For the CDR3, the DNA is TGTGCCAGCAGTTCCTCCGGGACAGAATATAGCAATCAGCCCCAGCATTTT. Translated: CASSSSGTEYSNQPQHF.

The genes are TRBV6-6 and TRBJ2-5; D gene unclear. The J call may be wrong; the DNA end is better matched by TRBJ2-7. The CDR3 is 12 amino acids. Looked up from germline, CDR1 is MNHNY and CDR2 is SVGAGI (reference sequence). The CDR3 reads CASSYGTYEQYF. As DNA, the CDR3 is TGTGCCAGCAGTTACGGAACCTACGAGCAGTACTTC.

The chain carries TRBV18 and TRBJ1-4; the match to TRBD1 covers 7 bases. This CDR3 is 16 amino acids long. Germline CDR1 KGHSH, CDR2 LQKENI. J lost 3 bases, V lost 3 bases, and 7 bases had no gene match. For the CDR3, the DNA is TGTGCCAGCTCACCGACCAGGGACAGAGCTAATGAAAAACTGTTTTTT. Translation gives CASSPTRDRANEKLFF.

This chain joins TRBV6-9 and TRBJ2-5; weak D call: TRBD1 (5 bases). The DNA end lines up better with TRBJ2-7; the J call may be wrong. The CDR3 has 11 residues. CDR1 is MNHGY, CDR2 SVAAGI, per germline. The DNA of the CDR3 is TGTGCCAGCACCAGGGTATACGAGCAGTACTTC. This encodes CASTRVYEQYF.

The genes are TRBV6-6 and TRBJ1-1, with 7 bases aligning to TRBD1. The CDR3 length is 15 residues. CDR1 and CDR2 from the germline V gene are MNHNY and SVGAGI (reference sequence). The J segment lost 2 bases and the V segment lost 5 bases, leaving 8 bases of the junction unmatched. This chain's CDR3 is CASSKGGQPNTEAFF. Written as DNA, the CDR3 is TGTGCCAGCAGTAAAGGGGGACAGCCTAACACTGAAGCTTTCTTT.

The chain has TRBV6-5 and TRBJ2-5; TRBD1 aligns across 8 bases. The DNA end is more similar to TRBJ2-7, so the J call may be wrong. CDR3 length: 12 residues. CDR1 and CDR2 from the germline V gene are MNHEY and SVGAGI. The CDR3 DNA reads TGTGCCACCCGGGACAGGACCTACGAGCAGTACTTC. Its translation is CATRDRTYEQYF.

J is TRBJ2-5 and V is TRBV28; 13 nucleotides align to TRBD2. There are 16 residues in the CDR3. V trimming: 5 bases; J trimming: 2 bases; junction bases outside the gene matches: 5. The germline gives CDR1 MDHEN, CDR2 SYDVKM. CDR3 bases: TGTGCCAGCAGTATCCCGGGACTAGCGGGACAAGAGACCCAGTACTTC. This sequence encodes CASSIPGLAGQETQYF.

V gene TRBV11-1 combines with J gene TRBJ2-5, with 8 bases matching TRBD2. The CDR3 has 16 residues. CDR1 SGHAT and CDR2 FQDESV come from the germline V gene (reference sequence). V shed 5 bases and J 2 bases; nucleotides not matched to a gene: 10. CDR3 DNA: TGTGCCAGCAGCACCTTTTTAGCGGGAAGTCAAGAGACCCAGTACTTC. Encoded protein: CASSTFLAGSQETQYF.

J is TRBJ2-5 and V is TRBV28, with D tentatively TRBD1 (5 bases). Germline V gene lookup returns CDR1 MDHEN and CDR2 SYDVKM. The CDR3 extends over 14 amino acids. The germline V and J ends were trimmed by 3 bases and 5 bases, with 13 bases remaining between them. CDR3 coding DNA: TGTGCCAGCAGTTTTTCAGGGTTTGGGGAGACCCAGTACTTC. Translating gives CASSFSGFGETQYF.

The V gene is TRBV19, the J gene TRBJ2-7; no reliable D call. The CDR3 contains 14 residues. CDR1 is LNHDA and CDR2 is SQIVND in the germline V gene (reference sequence). The V gene lost 0 bases and the J gene lost 3 bases, with 9 bases spanning the gap. The CDR3 is CASSIDLRNYEQYF. DNA for the CDR3: TGTGCCAGTAGTATAGATCTTCGCAACTACGAGCAGTACTTC.

The chain links TRBV28 to TRBJ1-2; TRBD1 aligns across 7 bases. The CDR3 extends over 13 amino acids. Trimming took 4 bases from V and 8 from J; bases not matched to a gene: 7. Germline lookup yields CDR1 MDHEN and CDR2 SYDVKM. Written as DNA, the CDR3 is TGTGCCAGCAGTTACGGACAGGAGGGCGGCTACACCTTC. Its protein is CASSYGQEGGYTF.

The rearrangement uses TRBV18 and TRBJ2-7; D not resolved. The CDR3 extends over 15 amino acids. Trimming cost V 4 bases and J 0 bases, with 13 bases left between them. Germline lookup yields CDR1 KGHSH and CDR2 LQKENI. CDR3 in amino acids: CASSRTLFFSYEQYF. DNA for the CDR3: TGTGCCAGCTCACGGACCCTTTTTTTCTCCTACGAGCAGTACTTC.

The chain is built from TRBV9 and TRBJ1-6; a weak D match, TRBD1 (5 bases). CDR1 and CDR2 from the germline V gene are SGDLS and YYNGEE. The CDR3 has 15 residues. Between the trimmed V and J ends, which lost 1 base and 5 bases, there was a span of 10 bases. CDR3 sequence (DNA): TGTGCCAGCAGCGTAACCCCAGGGCATAATTCACCCCTCCACTTT. The encoded protein is CASSVTPGHNSPLHF.

V and J are TRBV30 and TRBJ2-6; 8 nucleotides line up with TRBD1. V was pared by 5 bases and J by 4 bases, with 7 bases of the junction left unmatched. The CDR3 length is 15 residues. Germline CDR1 is GTSNPN and CDR2 is SVGIG (reference sequence). The CDR3, as DNA: TGTGCCTGGTCGACAGGGGCTGACGGGGCCAACGTCCTGACTTTC. It codes for CAWSTGADGANVLTF.